The TCR beta chain described here comes from a study of T cells expressing NK-cell markers. The overall study: Beta-chain profiling covered CD3+CD56+NKG2C+, CD3+CD56+NKG2C- and CD3+CD56-NKG2C+ sorted subsets. With respect to HCMV, seven of the eight sequenced donors were seropositive, and one was seronegative. Overall study findings and caveats: The CD3+CD56-NKG2C+ fraction of a few donors was likewise dominated by these clonotypes.

This CDR3 region has 15 residues. The germline CDR1 and CDR2 sequences are SGHRS and YFSETQ. The TCR beta cDNA came from 5'RACE template switching with UMIs. TCRdb reprocessed the 5' RACE reads, with one entry per CDR3 protein and no DNA. The sample table sets out some 390,000 distinct CDR3 sequences. Worth noting for this clonotype: Its target is not known.

This chain uses TRBV5-1 with TRBJ1-2; TCRdb names TRBD1, which stays unverified in the absence of DNA. Sequenced: blood T cells: a sorted CD56 or NKG2C T cell subset, CD4+ or CD8+ T cells, or bulk PBMC T cells (not recorded which). The TCR comes from a woman aged 45-65 years in good health. This CDR3 reads CASSLTPGTGNGYTF.